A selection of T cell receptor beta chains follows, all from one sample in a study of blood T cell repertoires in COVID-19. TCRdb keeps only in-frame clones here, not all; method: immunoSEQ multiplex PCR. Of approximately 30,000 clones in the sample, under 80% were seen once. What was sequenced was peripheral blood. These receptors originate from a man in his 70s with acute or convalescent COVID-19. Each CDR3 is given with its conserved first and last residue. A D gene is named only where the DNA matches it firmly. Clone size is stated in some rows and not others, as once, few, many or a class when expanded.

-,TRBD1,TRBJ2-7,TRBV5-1,TGCGCCAGCAGCCGACGACAGGGGGATTACGAGCAGTACTTC,CASSRRQGDYEQYF
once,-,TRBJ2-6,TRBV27,TGTGCCAGCAGTTCCGGCCCCACGGGGGTCGGGGCCAACGTCCTGACTTTC,CASSSGPTGVGANVLTF
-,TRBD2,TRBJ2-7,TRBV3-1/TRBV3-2,TGTGCCAGCAGCGCTCTCGGGGGGGGAAACTCCTACGAGCAGTACTTC,CASSALGGGNSYEQYF
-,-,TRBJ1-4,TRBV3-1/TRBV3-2,TGTGCCAGCAGCCAAATCCCAGGAGGGGAAAAACTGTTTTTT,CASSQIPGGEKLFF
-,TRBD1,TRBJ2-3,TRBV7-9,TGTGCCAGCAGCTCGACAGGGACGACAGATACGCAGTATTTT,CASSSTGTTDTQYF
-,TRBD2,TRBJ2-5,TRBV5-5,TGTGCCAGCAACCGGGGGGGGTTGGAAAAGACCCAGTACTTC,CASNRGGLEKTQYF
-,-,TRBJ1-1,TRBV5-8,TGTGCCAGCAGCTTGAAAGGGGCCGGGACTGAAGCTTTCTTT,CASSLKGAGTEAFF
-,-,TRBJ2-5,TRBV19,TGTGCCAGTAGTATAGTGGCTAGCCGGGCGGAGACCCAGTACTTC,CASSIVASRAETQYF
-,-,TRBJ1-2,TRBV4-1,TGCGCCAGCAGCACCCCTCTTAAGGGGTTTGAGTCCTCTAACTATGGCTACACCTTC,CASSTPLKGFESSNYGYTF
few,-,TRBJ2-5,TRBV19,TGTGCCAGTAGTATTTCGCGTGAGACCCAGTACTTC,CASSISRETQYF
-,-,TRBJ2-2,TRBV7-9,TGTGCCAGCAGCTTATATAACACCGGGGAGCTGTTTTTT,CASSLYNTGELFF
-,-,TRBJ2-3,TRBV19,TGTGCCAGTAGTCCAACAAGAGATACGCAGTATTTT,CASSPTRDTQYF
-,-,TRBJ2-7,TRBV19,TGTGCCAGTAGTAGTGGGAGAGGGGGCTCCTACGAGCAGTACTTC,CASSSGRGGSYEQYF
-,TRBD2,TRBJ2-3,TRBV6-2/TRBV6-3,TGTGCCAGCAGTTACTCTCCCCCCGCTAGCGGGAGGGAGACAGATACGCAGTATTTT,CASSYSPPASGRETDTQYF
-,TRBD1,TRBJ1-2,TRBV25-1,TGTGCCAGCAGTGAATCGGGACAGGGGAGTTTGAGGGGCTACACCTTC,CASSESGQGSLRGYTF
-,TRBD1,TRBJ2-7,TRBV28,TGTGCCAGCATCCATGGGACAGGGCTGTCCTACGAGCAGTACTTC,CASIHGTGLSYEQYF
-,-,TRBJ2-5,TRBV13,TGTGCCAGCAGCTTAGCTCAGGGGACCCAAGAGACCCAGTACTTC,CASSLAQGTQETQYF
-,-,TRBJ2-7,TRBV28,TGTGCCAGCAGCCATTTCGCCGGGGCCTACGAGCAGTACTTC,CASSHFAGAYEQYF
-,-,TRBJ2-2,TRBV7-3,TGTGCCAGCAGCTTACGGAACACCGGGGAGCTGTTTTTT,CASSLRNTGELFF
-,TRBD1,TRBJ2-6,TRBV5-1,TGCGCCAGCAGCCCTATCCGGGACAGGGGTTCTGGGGCCAACGTCCTGACTTTC,CASSPIRDRGSGANVLTF
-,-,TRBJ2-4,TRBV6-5,TGTGCCAGCACGCCGGAGGGAAACATTCAGTACTTC,CASTPEGNIQYF
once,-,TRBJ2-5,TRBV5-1,TGCGCCAGCAGCTTGTCTGTCGGGATACAAGAGACCCAGTACTTC,CASSLSVGIQETQYF
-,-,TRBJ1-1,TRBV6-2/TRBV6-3,TGTGCCAGCAGTCCCCCGACAGACATGAACACTGAAGCTTTCTTT,CASSPPTDMNTEAFF
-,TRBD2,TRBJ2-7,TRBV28,TGTGCCAGCAGTTCCCCGGGGAGGGGAAACGACGAGCAGTACTTC,CASSSPGRGNDEQYF